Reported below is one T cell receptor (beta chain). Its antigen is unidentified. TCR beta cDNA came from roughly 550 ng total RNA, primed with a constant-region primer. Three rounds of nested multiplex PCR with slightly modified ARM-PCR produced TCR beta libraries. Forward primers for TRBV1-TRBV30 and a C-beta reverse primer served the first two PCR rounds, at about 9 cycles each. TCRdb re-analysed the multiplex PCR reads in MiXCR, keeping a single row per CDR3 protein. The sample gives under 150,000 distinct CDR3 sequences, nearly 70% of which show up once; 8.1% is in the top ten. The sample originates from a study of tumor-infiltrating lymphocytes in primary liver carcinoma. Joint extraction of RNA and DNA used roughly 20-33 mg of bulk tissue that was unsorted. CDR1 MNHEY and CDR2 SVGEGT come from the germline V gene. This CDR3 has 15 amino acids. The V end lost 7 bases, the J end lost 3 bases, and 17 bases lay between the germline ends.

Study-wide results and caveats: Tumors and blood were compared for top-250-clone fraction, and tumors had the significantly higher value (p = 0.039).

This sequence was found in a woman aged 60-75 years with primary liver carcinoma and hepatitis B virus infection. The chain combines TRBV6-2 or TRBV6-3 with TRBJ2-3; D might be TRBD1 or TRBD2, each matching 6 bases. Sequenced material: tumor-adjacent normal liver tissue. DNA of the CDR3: TGTGCCAGCACCGAGGGGGACTTCTCAACAGATACGCAGTATTTT. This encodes CASTEGDFSTDTQYF.